The rows below give T cell receptor beta chains drawn from one sample of a study of shared clonotypes between healthy human individuals. Clones were read by immunoSEQ multiplex PCR, and TCRdb kept only the in-frame ones, dropping some. The sample has about 2,200,000 clones; just over 90% are singletons. Sample: naive CD8+ T cells from PBMCs. These receptors originate from a man between 18 and 35 years old in good health. Some clones in this sample may be carry-over from other donors' samples. The CDR3 runs from the conserved cysteine through the conserved F or W. Each record gives: V gene, J gene, D gene, clone size, CDR3 DNA, CDR3 protein. A D gene is named only where the DNA matches it firmly. Where a row states a size, it is once, few, many or the class of an expanded clone; other rows omit it.

TRBV28	TRBJ1-3	NA	NA	TGTGCCAGCAGCTCACACAGGGAGATGACTGGAAACACCATATATTTT	CASSSHREMTGNTIYF
TRBV6-6	TRBJ2-7	TRBD1	NA	TGTGCCAGCGGACCGGGACAGGGACCCTACGAGCAGTACTTC	CASGPGQGPYEQYF
TRBV9	TRBJ2-1	TRBD2	NA	TGTGCCAGCACCCCCGCCGGGACTAGCGGCAATGAGCAGTTCTTC	CASTPAGTSGNEQFF
TRBV5-1	TRBJ2-7	NA	once	TGCGCCAGCAGCCTAACCGGGTCAGCCTACGAGCAGTACTTC	CASSLTGSAYEQYF
TRBV27	TRBJ2-3	TRBD2	NA	TGTGCCAGCAGCCTAAGCGGGGGTCGTTCCGATACGCAGTATTTT	CASSLSGGRSDTQYF
TRBV11-2	TRBJ2-2	NA	NA	TGTGCCAGCAGCTCGGCTCCGAACACCGGGGAGCTGTTTTTT	CASSSAPNTGELFF
TRBV18	TRBJ2-7	TRBD1	NA	TGTGCCAGCACAACAGGGGGCTTTTTTCACGAGCAGTACTTC	CASTTGGFFHEQYF
TRBV5-1	TRBJ2-2	TRBD1	NA	TGCGCCAGCAGCGACTATCATCCGGGACAGGGGCTCACCGGGGAGCTGTTTTTT	CASSDYHPGQGLTGELFF
TRBV29-1	TRBJ1-1	NA	NA	TGCAGCGTGGAAAGTCGGGGGAACACTGAAGCTTTCTTT	CSVESRGNTEAFF
TRBV5-1	TRBJ2-3	TRBD1	NA	TGCGCCAGCAGCTCTGGACAGGGGGCGCGTGGAGATACGCAGTATTTT	CASSSGQGARGDTQYF
TRBV6-6	TRBJ1-5	TRBD1	NA	TGTGCCAGCAGTTACTATATGACAGGGGATCAGCCCCAGCATTTT	CASSYYMTGDQPQHF
TRBV28	TRBJ2-1	NA	NA	TGTGCCAGCAGCCTAAACCCATTCTCCTACAATGAGCAGTTCTTC	CASSLNPFSYNEQFF
TRBV19	TRBJ1-1	NA	NA	TGTGCCAGTAGTTTCGGGGGGGCGAACACTGAAGCTTTCTTT	CASSFGGANTEAFF
TRBV6-5	TRBJ1-5	NA	NA	TGTGCCAGCAGCGCATATTATGGGAGCAATCAGCCCCAGCATTTT	CASSAYYGSNQPQHF
TRBV4-2	TRBJ2-1	TRBD2	NA	TGTGCCAGCAGCCAAGATCCCTTATGGCGGGAGGGCCTCTATGAGCAGTTCTTC	CASSQDPLWREGLYEQFF
TRBV30	TRBJ2-7	NA	NA	TGTGCCTGGAGTGTAACCCGAGAGGGCCGGTACGAGCAGTACTTC	CAWSVTREGRYEQYF
TRBV5-5	TRBJ2-5	TRBD1	NA	TGTGCCAGCAGCTTTCCGGGACAGGCCCAGCGGGAGACCCAGTACTTC	CASSFPGQAQRETQYF
TRBV7-6	TRBJ2-1	TRBD1	NA	TGTGCCAGCAGCCTCCTGGGACAGGGGACCTACAATGAGCAGTTCTTC	CASSLLGQGTYNEQFF
TRBV10-1	TRBJ2-2	NA	NA	TGCGCCAGCAGTGAGTCGAAGCCTGGGGAGCTGTTTTTT	CASSESKPGELFF
TRBV5-1	TRBJ2-7	NA	NA	TGCGCCAGCAGCTTCACCGGGACACCCTCCTACGAGCAGTACTTC	CASSFTGTPSYEQYF
TRBV9	TRBJ1-2	NA	NA	TGTGCCAGCAGCCTACAAGGCAGGGACGATGGCTACACCTTC	CASSLQGRDDGYTF
TRBV15	TRBJ2-7	NA	NA	TGTGCCACCAGCAGCCCCGTGGGGGGCGAGCAGTACTTC	CATSSPVGGEQYF
TRBV27	TRBJ2-7	NA	NA	TGTGCCAGCAGTCCAGGTAGGACCTACGAGCAGTACTTC	CASSPGRTYEQYF
TRBV28	TRBJ1-5	NA	few	TGTGCCAGCAGCCCCGGACAGTCTGCCCAGCATTTT	CASSPGQSAQHF
TRBV14	TRBJ2-1	TRBD2	NA	TGTGCCAGCAGCCAAGCCTCGGCGCGGGGGTACAATGAGCAGTTCTTC	CASSQASARGYNEQFF
TRBV18	TRBJ2-7	NA	NA	TGTGCCAGCTCAAAAGAAGGGTACGAGCAGTACTTC	CASSKEGYEQYF
TRBV4-1	TRBJ1-4	TRBD1	NA	TGCGCCAGCAGCCAAGTCGGGACAGGCGGGGGAGAAAAACTGTTTTTT	CASSQVGTGGGEKLFF
TRBV19	TRBJ1-2	TRBD1	NA	TGTGCCAGTATGCCGGGACAGGATATGGGCTACACCTTC	CASMPGQDMGYTF
TRBV4-1	TRBJ2-3	NA	NA	TGCGCCAGCAGCCTGAGATGGCAACCTAGCACAGATACGCAGTATTTT	CASSLRWQPSTDTQYF
TRBV5-1	TRBJ2-7	TRBD1	NA	TGCGCCAGCAGCTCAGCCGGGACAGCCTACGAGCAGTACTTC	CASSSAGTAYEQYF